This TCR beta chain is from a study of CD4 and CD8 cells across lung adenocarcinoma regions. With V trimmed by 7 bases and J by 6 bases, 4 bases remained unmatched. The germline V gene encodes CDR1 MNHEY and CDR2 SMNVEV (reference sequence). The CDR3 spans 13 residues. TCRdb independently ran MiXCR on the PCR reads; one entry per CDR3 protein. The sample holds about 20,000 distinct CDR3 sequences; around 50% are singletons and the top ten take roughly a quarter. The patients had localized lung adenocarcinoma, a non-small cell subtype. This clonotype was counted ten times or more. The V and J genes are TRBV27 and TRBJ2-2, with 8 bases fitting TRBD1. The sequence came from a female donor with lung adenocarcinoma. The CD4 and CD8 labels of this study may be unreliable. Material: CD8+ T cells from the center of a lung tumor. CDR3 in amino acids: CASTRTGSGELFF. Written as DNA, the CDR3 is TGTGCCAGCACCAGGACAGGGTCCGGGGAGCTGTTTTTT.